The rows below give T cell receptor beta chains drawn from one sample of a study of shared clonotypes between healthy human individuals. TCRdb keeps only in-frame clones here, not all; method: immunoSEQ multiplex PCR. The sample yields roughly 490,000 clones, around 80% seen once. Sequencing input: PBMCs. These receptors all come from a woman aged 40 to 49 in good health. Some clones in this sample may be carry-over from other donors' samples. CDR3s include the opening cysteine and the closing phenylalanine or tryptophan. The D gene is left open where the match is weak. Clone size is stated in some rows and not others, as once, few, many or a class when expanded.

NA NA 13 TRBJ1-1 TRBV30 TGTGCCTGGAGTGCCAGGGTAAACACTGAAGCTTTCTTT CAWSARVNTEAFF
few TRBD1 14 TRBJ2-1 TRBV7-3 TGTGCCAGCAGCCGGGACAGGGGGAGACATGAGCAGTTCTTC CASSRDRGRHEQFF
many NA 13 TRBJ2-2 TRBV7-8 TGTGCCAGCAGCTTAGTTCGCACCGGGGAGCTGTTTTTT CASSLVRTGELFF
once TRBD2 17 TRBJ2-1 TRBV9 TGTGCCAGCAGCGCGGGGACTAGCGGGAGCTCCTACAATGAGCAGTTCTTC CASSAGTSGSSYNEQFF
NA NA 15 TRBJ1-4 TRBV10-1 TGCGCCAGCAGCCAAAACGTGGGAGCTAATGAAAAACTGTTTTTT CASSQNVGANEKLFF
NA TRBD1 17 TRBJ2-1 TRBV2 TGTGCCAGCAGTCCCCCCCGCCGGACAGGGAAAGACAATGAGCAGTTCTTC CASSPPRRTGKDNEQFF
NA TRBD2 15 TRBJ2-1 TRBV12-5 TGTGCTAGTGGTTTGGTTACGGGAGGACTATATGAGCAGTTCTTC CASGLVTGGLYEQFF
NA NA 12 TRBJ2-5 TRBV2 TGTGCCAGCCAGGCGGGATGGGAGACCCAGTACTTC CASQAGWETQYF
NA NA 13 TRBJ1-2 TRBV27 TGTGCCAGCAGTTTTGTGGGAAACTATGGCTACACCTTC CASSFVGNYGYTF
NA TRBD1 13 TRBJ2-7 TRBV6-1 TGTGCCAGCCAGGACAGGGGACTCTACGAGCAGTACTTC CASQDRGLYEQYF
NA TRBD2 14 TRBJ2-7 TRBV6-5 TGTGCCAGCAGTCCGGGACTAGCGTCTGGCGAGCAGTACTTC CASSPGLASGEQYF
once NA 14 TRBJ1-1 TRBV11-2 TGTGCCAGCAGCTTAAGTCGGCCAAGCACTGAAGCTTTCTTT CASSLSRPSTEAFF
NA TRBD1 16 TRBJ1-2 TRBV5-4 TGTGCCAGCAGTCAGGGCGGGACAGGGGGCATCTATGGCTACACCTTC CASSQGGTGGIYGYTF